This TCR beta chain comes out of a study of blood T cell repertoires in COVID-19. In the study overall: Collection of acute and convalescent COVID-19 samples took place in the United States, Italy and Spain. PBMCs, B-cell-depleted T cells, or T cells provided the cDNA or gDNA that made up the material.

Under the authors' procedure: The authors estimated nucleated cell counts from reference gene primer amplification. The repertoire was sequenced with immunoSEQ multiplex PCR; TCRdb's copy has only in-frame clones and lacks some. The V and J calls and clone size are taken from that table; D and trimming were inferred from the DNA. The sample carries 250,000 to 350,000 clones, roughly 90% recorded once. There are 14 residues in the CDR3. Trimming took off 0 bases at V and 4 bases at J, with 8 bases between the two ends. The germline CDR1 and CDR2 sequences are SGDLS and YYNGEE. The TCR comes from a woman aged 45-59 years who had recovered from COVID-19. The specimen was peripheral blood. The chain recombines TRBV9 with TRBJ2-1; no clear D gene. The CDR3 DNA reads TGTGCCAGCAGCGTAGATGGTAGTTACAATGAGCAGTTCTTC. This codes for CASSVDGSYNEQFF.